Listed here are 19 T cell receptor beta chains from one sample, sequenced in a study of T cells expressing NK-cell markers (dated by TCRdb to 2020 to 2021). The library was generated by 5' RACE. Sequenced on an Illumina HiSeq 2000. Following TCRdb reprocessing, every CDR3 protein sequence forms one entry, and DNA is not provided. This sample's records show around 110,000 distinct CDR3 sequences. About 18% of the sample comes from the top ten. The sequenced sample consisted of blood T cells: a sorted CD56 or NKG2C T cell subset, CD4+ or CD8+ T cells, or bulk PBMC T cells (not recorded which). Receptors were obtained from a woman aged 18 to 75 in good health.

The chain links TRBV28 to TRBJ2-5; with no DNA, the TCRdb D assignment of TRBD1 cannot be verified. The germline V gene encodes CDR1 MDHEN and CDR2 SYDVKM. This CDR3 region has 12 residues. CDR3 protein: CASSPGGKTQYF. The full variable domain, in which reference TRBV28 and TRBJ2-5 provide the parts outside the CDR3, is DVKVTQSSRYLVKRTGEKVFLECVQDMDHENMFWYRQDPGLGLRLIYFSYDVKMKEKGDIPEGYSVSREKKERFSLILESASTNQTSMYLCASSPGGKTQYFGPGTRLLVL.

The CDR3 is CSVEGGSYDQYF. This chain connects TRBV29-1 to TRBJ2-7; TCRdb designates TRBD1, a call that cannot be tested without DNA. Germline V CDR1 and CDR2: SQVTM, ANQGSEA. The CDR3 runs 12 residues.

V gene TRBV6-5 combines with J gene TRBJ1-1. CDR1 MNHEY and CDR2 SVGAGI come from the germline V gene. There are 15 residues in the CDR3. The CDR3: CASSYGPESDTEAFF.

The rearrangement uses TRBV6-2 or TRBV6-3 and TRBJ2-1; checking the TCRdb D call of TRBD2 is not possible without DNA. CDR3 length: 18 residues. Germline CDR1 and CDR2: MNHEY and SVGEGT. The chain's CDR3 is CASSYFGLAGGRGNEQFF.

CDR3 in amino acids: CAWSPGTGNGYTF. The chain couples TRBV30 to TRBJ1-2; TCRdb's D call of TRBD1 is untestable without DNA. Germline V gene sequence: CDR1 GTSNPN, CDR2 SVGIG (reference sequence). The CDR3 has 13 residues. Full variable domain (missing parts from reference TRBV30 and TRBJ1-2): SQTIHQWPATLVQPVGSPLSLECTVEGTSNPNLYWYRQAAGRGLQLLFYSVGIGQISSEVPQNLSASRPQDRQFILSSKKLLLSDSGFYLCAWSPGTGNGYTFGSGTRLTVV.

The chain joins TRBV7-6 to TRBJ2-1. CDR1 is SGHVS and CDR2 is FNYEAQ in the germline V gene. The CDR3 is 13 residues long. Here the CDR3 reads CASSLDRYGEQFF.

This sequence joins TRBV29-1 and TRBJ2-2; TCRdb gives TRBD1 as the D gene, but with no DNA this cannot be confirmed. Germline loops: CDR1 SQVTM, CDR2 ANQGSEA. This CDR3 comprises 16 residues. The CDR3 sequence is CSVEAVAGEVTGELFF.

This chain joins TRBV29-1 and TRBJ2-2; the D gene TCRdb calls, TRBD1, cannot be checked with no DNA. Germline CDR1 SQVTM, CDR2 ANQGSEA. The CDR3 has 12 residues. The CDR3 protein is CSAEGGGGELFF.

This rearrangement joins TRBV15 to TRBJ2-3; without DNA, the TCRdb call of TRBD1 cannot be checked. Germline CDR1 reads LNHNV; CDR2 reads YYDKDF (reference sequence). The CDR3 extends over 15 amino acids. CDR3 amino acids: CATSRGQGNTDTQYF.

The chain combines TRBV20-1 with TRBJ2-5; no DNA is available, so the TRBD1 call from TCRdb remains unchecked. Germline lookup yields CDR1 DFQATT and CDR2 SNEGSKA (reference sequence). The CDR3 covers 14 residues. CDR3 residues: CSARGGDSRETQYF.

The chain employs TRBV11-2 and TRBJ1-4; the TCRdb D gene call, TRBD1, has no DNA to confirm it. The germline CDR1 and CDR2 sequences are SGHAT and FQNNGV. The CDR3 spans 15 residues. This CDR3 reads CASSFWTGTNEKLFF.

CDR3 in amino acids: CASSLVGYTQETQYF. The J gene is TRBJ2-5, the V gene TRBV5-4. Germline V gives CDR1 SGHNT, CDR2 YYREEE (reference sequence). The CDR3 is 15 residues long.

The chain uses TRBV12-3 or TRBV12-4 and TRBJ2-7. The CDR3 loop spans 11 amino acids. The CDR3 is CASSNGGEQYF.

The V and J genes are TRBV3-1 and TRBJ1-1. Looked up from germline, CDR1 is LGHDT and CDR2 is YNNKEL (reference sequence). The CDR3 is made up of 16 amino acids. The CDR3 protein is CASSQDRVQDPTEAFF.

The genes are TRBV6-5 and TRBJ2-1. Per germline, CDR1 MNHEY and CDR2 SVGAGI. This CDR3 is 15 amino acids long. The CDR3 spells CASSSLRAIYNEQFF.

This sequence joins TRBV20-1 and TRBJ2-6; the D gene TCRdb calls, TRBD1, cannot be checked with no DNA. The germline V gene encodes CDR1 DFQATT and CDR2 SNEGSKA (reference sequence). This CDR3 region has 15 residues. The CDR3 region is CSAPGPISGANVLTF.

The rearrangement joins TRBV30 to TRBJ2-1; the D call of TRBD1 rests on TCRdb alone, since no DNA is present to check it. This CDR3 is built from 12 residues. Germline CDR1 reads GTSNPN; CDR2 reads SVGIG (reference sequence). The CDR3 region is CAVDRGWNEQFF.

The V call is TRBV4-1, the J call TRBJ1-2; the TRBD1 assignment by TCRdb is unverifiable without DNA. Germline V CDR1 and CDR2: MGHRA, YSYEKL. The CDR3 is 15 residues long. CDR3 region: CASSPDRGEGYGYTF.

The rearrangement links TRBV7-8 to TRBJ2-1; TCRdb indicates TRBD1, and absent DNA this call remains unverified. The length of the CDR3 is 17 residues. Germline loops: CDR1 SGHVS, CDR2 FQNEAQ. CDR3 sequence reads: CASSRLRVGTGGNEQFF.